Below, one T cell receptor beta chain is given with its context. The antigen is undetermined. The data belong to a study of CD8+CD57+ T cells in acquired aplastic anemia. The wider study: Sorted CD4+ and CD8+ cells yielded DNA averaging approximately 3.4 ug.

Patients chosen for sequencing had CD8+CD57+ cells that had expanded, as shown by flow cytometry. All patients had severe acquired aplastic anemia. The CDR3 loop spans 16 amino acids. The germline gives CDR1 LNHNV, CDR2 YYDKDF (reference sequence). Trimming cost V 3 bases and J 1 base, with 10 bases left between them. According to the study, genomic DNA was the template for TCR beta VDJ and CDR3 profiling. In TCRdb, the reads were re-called with MiXCR into one record per CDR3 protein. This table has 150,000 to 200,000 distinct CDR3 sequences, roughly 45% appearing once. Study results and caveats: Significant differences in CD8+ Simpson's diversity were not observed between patients and controls.

The sequencing sample was made of sorted CD4+, CD8+, or CD8+CD57+ T cells (not recorded which) from PBMCs. The sequence was collected from a human donor with aplastic anemia. The chain employs TRBV15 and TRBJ1-6; no reliable D call. CDR3 DNA sequence: TGTGCCACCAGCAGTGCGGGCCGGTCCTATAATTCACCCCTCCACTTT. Protein sequence: CATSSAGRSYNSPLHF.